The 9 T cell receptor beta chains below were found in one sample sequenced in a study of T cell repertoires in cytomegalovirus infection (dated by TCRdb to between 2017 and 2020). In the paper's terms, the treatment or condition label means: in vitro stimulation with specific CMV peptide epitopes to enrich CMV-specific T cells. These TCRs' antigens remain unknown. Sequencing used an Illumina HiSeq 1500. Using fastp at Q25 and MiXCR, TCRdb reprocessed the public reads and kept productive beta chains. CDR3 protein sequences are deduplicated, and each keeps its most common genes and DNA. The sample table lists approximately 120,000 distinct CDR3 sequences, more than 25% of them with a count of one. The top ten clonotypes cover roughly 53% of the sample. This sample comprised CD8+ T cells from cultured PBMCs, obtained from culture after CMV antigen stimulation. All receptors come from a human donor in good health (CMV status not recorded). Some clones in this sample may be carry-over from other donors' samples.

This clonotype was counted only a few times. The chain carries TRBV7-2 and TRBJ2-5; D is unresolved. Per germline, CDR1 SGHTA and CDR2 FQGNSA. V was clipped by 1 base and J by 0 bases, with 9 bases between them. The CDR3 totals 15 residues. This CDR3 is CASSLDDRYQETQYF. The CDR3, as DNA: TGTGCCAGCAGCTTAGATGACCGCTACCAAGAGACCCAGTACTTC.

The V gene is TRBV29-1, the J gene TRBJ1-3; D is ambiguous. Trimming took 6 bases from V and 1 from J, leaving 13 bases between them. The CDR3 spans 14 residues. The V gene's germline CDR1 is SQVTM and CDR2 ANQGSEA. The DNA for the CDR3 is TGCAGCGTCCTAATAAGGCGGTCTGGAAACACCATATATTTT. Translated: CSVLIRRSGNTIYF. The full variable domain, rest sourced from reference TRBV29-1 and TRBJ1-3, is SAVISQKPSRDICQRGTSLTIQCQVDSQVTMMFWYRQQPGQSLTLIATANQGSEATYESGFVIDKFPISRPNLTFSTLTVSNMSPEDSSIYLCSVLIRRSGNTIYFGEGSWLTVV.

This clonotype has just a few counts. V gene TRBV4-3 combines with J gene TRBJ2-1, with D possibly matching TRBD2 (5 bases). Between the trimmed V and J ends, which lost 0 bases and 3 bases, there was a span of 9 bases. From germline, CDR1 is LGHNA and CDR2 YSLEER. The CDR3 loop spans 15 amino acids. CDR3 sequence (DNA): TGCGCCAGCAGCCAAGATCCCGGACTCTACAATGAGCAGTTCTTC. Residues: CASSQDPGLYNEQFF.

The chain has TRBV6-8 and TRBJ1-1, with a tentative D call TRBD1 (5 bases). Germline-derived CDR1 and CDR2 are MNHGY and SAAAGT. The CDR3 runs to 14 residues. Trimming removed 6 bases from V and 1 base from J, with 12 bases in between. This CDR3 reads CASRIGGKNTEAFF. CDR3 nucleotide sequence: TGTGCCAGCAGAATCGGGGGAAAGAACACTGAAGCTTTCTTT.

This clonotype occurred a few times. V gene TRBV19 combines with J gene TRBJ2-1, with 9 bases identical to TRBD1. The CDR3 loop spans 14 amino acids. CDR1 LNHDA and CDR2 SQIVND come from the germline V gene (reference sequence). Trimming at V came to 4 bases and at J to 7 bases, leaving 5 bases not matched to a gene. This CDR3 reads CASSRQGEGNEQFF. The DNA for the CDR3 is TGTGCCAGTAGTAGACAGGGGGAAGGGAATGAGCAGTTCTTC.

This clonotype was observed a handful of times. CDR3 nucleotides: TGCGCCAGCAGCCAGGACCCGGACAGAGAGAACACAGATACGCAGTATTTT. Translated: CASSQDPDRENTDTQYF. The V gene is TRBV4-3, the J gene TRBJ2-3; a possible D gene is TRBD1 (6 bases). In germline, CDR1 is LGHNA, CDR2 YSLEER. The CDR3 has 17 amino acids. The V gene lost 3 bases and the J gene lost 2 bases, with 18 bases spanning the gap.

This rearrangement joins TRBV6-2 or TRBV6-3 to TRBJ2-7; D uncertain. The CDR3 runs 15 residues. Germline V gene lookup returns CDR1 MNHEY and CDR2 SVGEGT. V was shortened by 7 bases and J by 0 bases, with 16 bases between the two germline ends. The CDR3, as DNA: TGTGCCAGCACAAGACGGCCCTCTGGCTCCTACGAGCAGTACTTC. Residues: CASTRRPSGSYEQYF.

In its sample, this clonotype was seen a few times. The J gene is TRBJ2-7, the V gene TRBV7-6, with D perhaps matching TRBD1 (6 bases). V lost 2 bases to trimming and J lost 1 base, with 12 bases between them. This CDR3 region has 15 residues. In germline, CDR1 is SGHVS, CDR2 FNYEAQ. This chain's CDR3 is CASSLQGTLSYEQYF. CDR3 nucleotides: TGTGCCAGCAGCTTACAGGGGACACTTTCCTACGAGCAGTACTTC.

The chain links TRBV28 to TRBJ1-1; D is perhaps TRBD1 (6 bases). Trimming shortened V by 8 bases and J by 5 bases, and 18 bases separated the two germline ends. Germline loops: CDR1 MDHEN, CDR2 SYDVKM. The CDR3 loop spans 14 amino acids. The CDR3 protein is CASAATGSWTEAFF. CDR3 DNA sequence: TGTGCCAGCGCCGCAACAGGGTCGTGGACTGAAGCTTTCTTT. Drawing the rest from reference TRBV28 and TRBJ1-1, the complete variable domain is DVKVTQSSRYLVKRTGEKVFLECVQDMDHENMFWYRQDPGLGLRLIYFSYDVKMKEKGDIPEGYSVSREKKERFSLILESASTNQTSMYLCASAATGSWTEAFFGQGTRLTVV.